The 23 T cell receptor beta chains given below trace back to one sample, sequenced in a study of T-cell memory formation after mild COVID-19. In TCRdb, the 5' RACE reads were re-called with MiXCR into one record per CDR3 protein. Of approximately 400,000 distinct CDR3 sequences detected, more than 15% appear once; the ten largest clones hold 20% to 25%. Sequenced: PBMCs or a T cell subset sorted from them (not recorded which). These receptors were collected from a man aged 18-30 years who had mild COVID-19 (a few samples of this study predate the infection). Cell type and time point are not known.

This chain joins TRBV29-1 and TRBJ2-5; no definite D call. The V end was cut by 4 bases, the J end by 0 bases, with 6 bases between. The CDR3 has 12 residues. Per germline, CDR1 SQVTM and CDR2 ANQGSEA. The CDR3 DNA reads TGCAGCGTTGTTCACAACCAAGAGACCCAGTACTTC. Amino acid sequence: CSVVHNQETQYF.

The chain is built from TRBV6-5 and TRBJ2-3, with D possibly being TRBD1 or TRBD2 (6 bases each). Germline CDR1 MNHEY, CDR2 SVGAGI. V lost 0 bases, J lost 0 bases, and 10 bases lay in between. The CDR3 loop spans 16 amino acids. CDR3 protein: CASSYSGGQSTDTQYF. CDR3 bases: TGTGCCAGCAGTTACTCCGGGGGCCAGAGCACAGATACGCAGTATTTT.

As to this clonotype: Given the absence of the conserved phenylalanine or tryptophan at the CDR3 end, a read error is likely. The V gene is TRBV29-1, the J gene TRBJ2-7; 8 bases align to TRBD1. The CDR3 length is 13 residues. Trimming took 1 base from V and 2 from J; bases not matched to a gene: 1. Germline V gives CDR1 SQVTM, CDR2 ANQGSEA. The CDR3 sequence is CSVEGTGTYEQYL. The CDR3 DNA reads as TGCAGCGTTGAAGGGACAGGGACCTACGAGCAGTACTTA.

V is TRBV5-1 and J is TRBJ1-2, with TRBD1 matching over 7 bases. Germline lookup yields CDR1 SGHRS and CDR2 YFSETQ. The CDR3 is 15 amino acids. The V gene end was trimmed by 4 bases and the J gene end by 4 bases; junction bases not matched to a gene: 10. The CDR3 protein is CASSLDGTASYGYTF. In DNA, the CDR3 is TGCGCCAGCAGCCTTGACGGGACAGCGAGCTATGGCTACACCTTC.

This clonotype showed up just a few times. CDR3 region: CASSQGTGGGYGYTF. CDR3 DNA: TGCGCCAGCAGCCAAGGGACAGGGGGCGGCTATGGCTACACCTTC. The rearrangement uses TRBV4-1 and TRBJ1-2; 11 bases are shared with TRBD1. Germline V CDR1 and CDR2: MGHRA, YSYEKL. The CDR3 sequence is 15 residues long. J gave up 4 bases and V 1 base, and 2 bases lay outside the gene matches.

This clonotype was seen a handful of times. The V call is TRBV5-4, the J call TRBJ1-2, with 7 bases aligning to TRBD1. Trimming at V came to 5 bases and at J to 8 bases, leaving 12 bases not matched to a gene. The CDR3 extends over 14 amino acids. Germline V CDR1 and CDR2: SGHNT, YYREEE (reference sequence). The CDR3 coding sequence is TGTGCCAGCAGTTTCTTCGACAGGGTTAAAGGCTACACCTTC. This encodes CASSFFDRVKGYTF.

The gene calls are TRBV4-1 and TRBJ2-2, with 9 bases aligning to TRBD1. Trimming cost V 5 bases and J 6 bases; bases outside gene matches: 10. There are 16 residues in the CDR3. The germline CDR1 and CDR2 sequences are MGHRA and YSYEKL. The CDR3 DNA reads as TGCGCCAGCAGCTCCGAACAGGGGGCCCAGGCCGGGGAGCTGTTTTTT. Amino acids: CASSSEQGAQAGELFF.

The chain recombines TRBV7-2 with TRBJ2-2, with D unclear. The CDR3 has 16 amino acids. Germline CDR1 reads SGHTA; CDR2 reads FQGNSA. V was pared by 2 bases and J by 9 bases, with 19 bases between. In DNA form, the CDR3 reads TGTGCCAGCAGCTTAATGAACCCGGGTATAACCAGGGAGCTGTTTTTT. Its translation is CASSLMNPGITRELFF. Variable domain in full (rest from reference TRBV7-2 and TRBJ2-2): GAGVSQSPSNKVTEKGKDVELRCDPISGHTALYWYRQSLGQGLEFLIYFQGNSAPDKSGLPSDRFSAERTGGSVSTLTIQRTQQEDSAVYLCASSLMNPGITRELFFGEGSRLTVL.

This clonotype was detected a few times. The chain links TRBV29-1 to TRBJ2-1, with 8 bases fitting TRBD1. Germline trimming cut 7 bases from V and 5 bases from J; bases unmatched to any gene: 7. Germline values: CDR1 SQVTM, CDR2 ANQGSEA. The CDR3 runs 13 residues. Here the CDR3 reads CSARQGRHNEQFF. The CDR3 coding sequence is TGCAGCGCCAGACAGGGGAGACACAATGAGCAGTTCTTC.

This clonotype was picked up a small number of times. The DNA of the CDR3 is TGTGCCAGCAGCATGCGACAGCCCTATGGCTACACCTTC. Amino acids: CASSMRQPYGYTF. The V and J genes are TRBV7-2 and TRBJ1-2; D perhaps matches TRBD1 (5 bases). The CDR3 is made up of 13 amino acids. V gave up 5 bases and J gave up 4 bases, with 11 bases separating them. The V gene's germline CDR1 is SGHTA and CDR2 FQGNSA.

This clonotype was observed a handful of times. The V and J genes are TRBV10-3 and TRBJ1-2; the D gene is possibly TRBD1 (6 bases). Per the germline V gene, CDR1 is ENHRY and CDR2 is SYGVKD. Trimming removed 6 bases at V and 8 bases at J, with 22 bases between. This CDR3 spans 15 amino acids. The chain's CDR3 is CAIRGSRGVSYGYTF. In DNA, the CDR3 is TGTGCCATCAGGGGATCCAGGGGTGTCTCTTACGGCTACACCTTC.

DNA for the CDR3: TGTGCCAGCAGTTTAGCGCAGGAGGGTTTCTATGGCTACACCTTC. This codes for CASSLAQEGFYGYTF. V gene TRBV12-3 or TRBV12-4 combines with J gene TRBJ1-2; the D is unclear. The CDR3 consists of 15 residues. Trimming pared 0 bases from V and 4 bases from J, leaving 12 bases between.

This clonotype was observed a few times. This chain joins TRBV20-1 and TRBJ2-1; maybe TRBD2 (7 bases). The CDR3 is 13 residues long. Trimming shortened V by 3 bases and J by 9 bases, and 15 bases separated the two germline ends. The germline gives CDR1 DFQATT, CDR2 SNEGSKA (reference sequence). CDR3 coding DNA: TGCAGTGCTAGGTCTTCCGGGGGGCTTGAGCAGTTCTTC. Its protein is CSARSSGGLEQFF.

This clonotype is categorized as large (0.1 to 1%). The chain uses TRBV7-2 and TRBJ1-4; no firm D call. The CDR3 totals 17 residues. Trimming stripped 5 bases from V and 0 bases from J, with 16 bases between. The germline V gene encodes CDR1 SGHTA and CDR2 FQGNSA. The CDR3 region is CASSPGGGRATNEKLFF. As DNA, the CDR3 is TGTGCCAGCAGCCCCGGCGGAGGGCGTGCAACTAATGAAAAACTGTTTTTT.

The rearrangement uses TRBV27 and TRBJ1-6; D gene unclear. Trimming removed 8 bases from V and 0 bases from J, with 20 bases in between. This CDR3 contains 18 residues. Germline values: CDR1 MNHEY, CDR2 SMNVEV (reference sequence). Written as DNA, the CDR3 is TGTGCCAGCGGCAATGGCGGAGGAGCCAGCTCCTATAATTCACCCCTCCACTTT. It yields the protein CASGNGGGASSYNSPLHF.

There are many counts of this clonotype. The chain is built from TRBV5-1 and TRBJ2-3; 8 nucleotides line up with TRBD1. With 2 bases clipped from V and 4 bases from J, the junction kept 3 bases outside the gene matches. This CDR3 spans 14 amino acids. The germline gives CDR1 SGHRS, CDR2 YFSETQ. CDR3 sequence: CASSFGQGADTQYF. DNA of the CDR3: TGCGCCAGCAGCTTCGGACAGGGAGCAGATACGCAGTATTTT.

The J gene is TRBJ2-7, the V gene TRBV5-4; TRBD2 matches 8 bases. Germline-derived CDR1 and CDR2 are SGHNT and YYREEE (reference sequence). There are 17 residues in the CDR3. The V and J ends lost 0 bases and 0 bases, in that order; junction bases with no gene match: 8. CDR3 bases: TGTGCCAGCAGCTTGGGGGTGTTAGCGGGGCTCTCCTACGAGCAGTACTTC. It encodes CASSLGVLAGLSYEQYF.

The chain is built from TRBV4-1 and TRBJ2-7; a possible D gene is TRBD1 (5 bases). From germline, CDR1 is MGHRA and CDR2 YSYEKL. The CDR3 consists of 16 residues. V lost 0 bases and J 4 bases, leaving 16 bases between the germline ends. The DNA for the CDR3 is TGCGCCAGCAGCCAAGATGCTCAGACGCCAGGGTACGAGCAGTACGTC. It encodes CASSQDAQTPGYEQYV.

This clonotype was recorded at least ten times. V is TRBV6-2 or TRBV6-3 and J is TRBJ1-5, with a weak D call TRBD1 (5 bases). Looked up from germline, CDR1 is MNHEY and CDR2 is SVGEGT. The CDR3 sequence is 15 residues long. Trimming stripped 0 bases from V and 5 bases from J, with 11 bases between. The CDR3 is CASSYSLGPYQPQHF. The CDR3, as DNA: TGTGCCAGCAGTTACTCTCTGGGACCCTATCAGCCCCAGCATTTT.

In nucleotides, the CDR3 is TGTGCCAGCAGCTTCACCGGGACTAGTTCTCTTTACGAGCAGTACTTC. It specifies CASSFTGTSSLYEQYF. J is TRBJ2-7 and V is TRBV7-9, with 8 bases lining up with TRBD2. V shed 3 bases, J shed 4 bases, and the junction held 11 bases outside the gene matches. CDR1 and CDR2 from the germline V gene are SEHNR and FQNEAQ (reference sequence). The CDR3 extends over 16 amino acids.

This sequence joins TRBV3-1 and TRBJ2-3, with a weak D call TRBD2 (6 bases). The CDR3 is made up of 17 amino acids. Germline assignment: CDR1 LGHDT and CDR2 YNNKEL (reference sequence). The V end was cut by 1 base, the J end by 5 bases, with 19 bases between. Here the CDR3 DNA reads TGTGCCAGCAGCCAAGGTCGGAGCGCGGGGTTCGGAGATACGCAGTATTTT. Translation gives CASSQGRSAGFGDTQYF.

The chain employs TRBV7-3 and TRBJ2-3; 9 nucleotides line up with TRBD1. The CDR3 sequence is 15 residues long. Germline V CDR1 and CDR2: SGHTA, FQGTGA. Trimming at V came to 5 bases and at J to 5 bases, leaving 8 bases not matched to a gene. This CDR3 reads CASSDGQGRIDTQYF. CDR3 in DNA: TGTGCCAGCAGCGACGGACAGGGGAGGATAGATACGCAGTATTTT.

This rearrangement joins TRBV11-2 to TRBJ2-2; 7 nucleotides line up with TRBD1. Per the germline V gene, CDR1 is SGHAT and CDR2 is FQNNGV. The ends lost 5 bases at V and 1 base at J; junction bases unmatched: 13. The length of the CDR3 is 18 residues. The CDR3 spells CASSLQHYRTGNTGELFF. Here the CDR3 DNA reads TGTGCCAGCAGCCTCCAGCATTACCGGACAGGGAACACCGGGGAGCTGTTTTTT.